This TCR beta chain was documented in a study of T cells after yellow fever vaccination. TCRdb re-called the 5' RACE reads with MiXCR, one entry per CDR3 protein. This table holds 300,000 to 400,000 distinct CDR3 sequences, around 10% found once. Study-wide findings and caveats: After the booster, approximately 95% of CD4 and around nine tenths of CD8 primary-response clones were re-detected.

The CDR3 consists of 12 residues. Germline V gene data show CDR1 as ENHRY and CDR2 as SYGVKD. V lost 6 bases and J 5 bases, leaving 11 bases between the germline ends. Points on this clonotype: The antigen is undetermined.

The source was CD4+ T cells sorted from PBMCs, collected 45 days after the yellow fever booster vaccination. This TCR came from a man between 18 and 35 years old who received the YFV17D yellow fever vaccine. The genes are TRBV10-3 and TRBJ2-7; no firm D call. The CDR3 sequence is CAISSGTHEQYF. CDR3 bases: TGTGCCATCAGCTCAGGTACGCACGAGCAGTACTTC.